A single sample gave rise to the 20 T cell receptor beta chains below, sequenced in a study of response to subunit inactivated influenza vaccine. TCRdb reprocessed the RT-PCR reads with MiXCR, giving one entry per CDR3 protein. The table lists around 580,000 distinct CDR3 sequences, 13% to 15% of them singletons. The input for sequencing was PBMCs from blood, taken about 11 days after vaccination. These receptors were taken from a man between 45 and 60 years old who received an inactivated influenza vaccine.

In this sample, this clonotype turned up a few times. The V gene is TRBV7-7, the J gene TRBJ2-7, with D possibly being TRBD2 (6 bases). Germline loops: CDR1 SSHAT, CDR2 FNYEAQ (reference sequence). There are 12 residues in the CDR3. V shed 5 bases and J shed 6 bases, with 11 bases lying between them. CDR3 sequence (DNA): TGTGCCAGCAGCCGACCCGGGGGCGAGCAGTACTTC. This encodes CASSRPGGEQYF.

The chain carries TRBV12-3 or TRBV12-4 and TRBJ1-5; 9 bases are a match to TRBD1. Losses at the gene ends were 8 bases for V and 3 bases for J; bases not matched to a gene: 8. This CDR3 is built from 15 residues. The CDR3 loop reads CASWRTGADNQPQHF. Here the CDR3 DNA reads TGTGCCAGCTGGCGGACAGGGGCGGACAATCAGCCCCAGCATTTT.

The V call is TRBV5-5, the J call TRBJ2-1, with 10 bases aligning to TRBD2. CDR3 size: 17 residues. Germline-derived CDR1 and CDR2 are SGHKS and YYEKEE (reference sequence). Trimming took 0 bases from V and 6 from J; bases not matched to a gene: 9. CDR3 region: CASSLGSLAGAGNEQFF. DNA for the CDR3: TGTGCCAGCAGCTTGGGGTCTCTAGCGGGAGCAGGCAATGAGCAGTTCTTC.

This clonotype was found a few times. The chain employs TRBV10-3 and TRBJ2-6; D gene unclear. The CDR3 spans 14 residues. Germline CDR1 reads ENHRY; CDR2 reads SYGVKD. The V gene lost 6 bases and the J gene lost 0 bases, with 6 bases spanning the gap. CDR3: CAIRSRSGANVLTF. CDR3 nucleotides: TGTGCCATCAGGAGCCGCTCTGGGGCCAACGTCCTGACTTTC.

This clonotype has ten or more counts. The chain couples TRBV20-1 to TRBJ2-5; D might be TRBD2 (5 bases). V was cut by 0 bases and J by 4 bases, with 9 bases left in between. The germline gives CDR1 DFQATT, CDR2 SNEGSKA (reference sequence). The CDR3 is made up of 13 amino acids. CDR3 coding DNA: TGCAGTGCTAGAGATGTCGGGGTAGAGACCCAGTACTTC. Protein: CSARDVGVETQYF.

J is TRBJ1-2 and V is TRBV5-1; D not resolved. V lost 0 bases and J lost 6, with 9 bases in between. Per germline, CDR1 SGHRS and CDR2 YFSETQ. This CDR3 is built from 13 residues. CDR3 protein: CASSLARGNGYTF. DNA of the CDR3: TGCGCCAGCAGCTTGGCCCGAGGGAATGGCTACACCTTC.

The gene calls are TRBV7-2 and TRBJ1-5, with TRBD1 matching over 7 bases. The V and J ends lost 4 bases and 9 bases, in that order; junction bases with no gene match: 9. This CDR3 spans 14 amino acids. Germline CDR1 reads SGHTA; CDR2 reads FQGNSA. CDR3 sequence: CASSSLGQLGPQHF. In nucleotides, the CDR3 is TGTGCCAGCAGCTCATTGGGACAGCTGGGGCCCCAGCATTTT.

This clonotype came up many times. The junction shows a germline mismatch at one end, possibly a read error. The rearrangement uses TRBV5-1 and TRBJ2-7; D assignment may be TRBD1 or TRBD2 (6 bases each). CDR3 size: 13 residues. Germline loops: CDR1 SGHRS, CDR2 YFSETQ. The CDR3 bases are TGTGCCAGCAGCCCGGGGGCTTCCTACGAGCAGTACTTC. It is translated as CASSPGASYEQYF.

This clonotype was counted a few times. J is TRBJ2-1 and V is TRBV6-1; 8 nucleotides agree with TRBD1. The germline V gene has CDR1 MNHNS and CDR2 SASEGT. V dropped 7 bases and J dropped 1; count of bases not matched to a gene: 9. The CDR3 consists of 16 residues. This chain's CDR3 is CASNSGGPLSYNEQFF. Written as DNA, the CDR3 is TGTGCCAGCAACTCAGGGGGCCCCCTTTCCTACAATGAGCAGTTCTTC.

With respect to this clonotype: The junction and the germline gene differ at one end; a read error may be behind it. The chain combines TRBV6-1 with TRBJ1-1; tentatively, D is TRBD1 (5 bases). This CDR3 is 14 amino acids long. Germline CDR1 is MNHNS and CDR2 is SASEGT. The CDR3 spells CASSEGVGVLWAFF. The CDR3 nucleotides are TGTGCCAGCAGCGAAGGGGTGGGGGTCCTCTGGGCTTTCTTT.

This clonotype has ten or more counts. The chain has TRBV5-1 and TRBJ2-1, with 8 bases fitting TRBD1. Germline V CDR1 and CDR2: SGHRS, YFSETQ. The V gene end was trimmed by 5 bases and the J gene end by 6 bases; junction bases not matched to a gene: 10. The CDR3 has 15 amino acids. The CDR3: CASSSSGTGRNEQFF. CDR3 sequence (DNA): TGCGCCAGCAGTTCCTCCGGGACAGGCCGCAATGAGCAGTTCTTC.

The chain combines TRBV12-3 or TRBV12-4 with TRBJ2-7; 7 positions match TRBD1. The V segment lost 2 bases and the J segment 0 bases; nucleotides outside the gene matches: 19. CDR3 length: 20 residues. CDR3 bases: TGTGCCAGCAGTTTAAGTGGTTGGGCAGGGGGAGTACCGTACTCCTACGAGCAGTACTTC. Amino acid sequence: CASSLSGWAGGVPYSYEQYF.

This rearrangement joins TRBV5-1 to TRBJ2-5; no reliable D call. Germline lookup yields CDR1 SGHRS and CDR2 YFSETQ. The CDR3 is 14 amino acids. V lost 7 bases, J lost 1 base, and 14 bases lay in between. CDR3 bases: TGCGCCAGCTTGGCCAACCCGCCCCAAGAGACCCAGTACTTC. It is translated as CASLANPPQETQYF.

This clonotype was counted a few times. This rearrangement joins TRBV11-2 to TRBJ1-3; D remains unclear. V dropped 5 bases and J dropped 0 bases, with 11 bases sitting between them. Germline V gene data show CDR1 as SGHAT and CDR2 as FQNNGV. The CDR3 runs 15 residues. CDR3 sequence: CASSLSTNSGNTIYF. The CDR3 DNA reads as TGTGCCAGCAGCCTCTCGACAAACTCTGGAAACACCATATATTTT.

This chain links TRBV3-1 with TRBJ2-1; 12 bases are a match to TRBD2. The V and J ends lost 5 bases and 0 bases, in that order; junction bases with no gene match: 5. CDR1 is LGHDT, CDR2 YNNKEL, per germline (reference sequence). The CDR3 runs 17 residues. In DNA, the CDR3 is TGTGCCAGCAGCTCGACTAGCGGGAGTCTCTCCTACAATGAGCAGTTCTTC. This encodes CASSSTSGSLSYNEQFF.

This clonotype was observed a few times. The chain couples TRBV5-1 to TRBJ2-3; 13 nucleotides align to TRBD2. The germline V gene has CDR1 SGHRS and CDR2 YFSETQ. The V and J ends lost 5 bases and 4 bases, in that order; junction bases with no gene match: 7. The CDR3 contains 16 residues. As DNA, the CDR3 is TGCGCCAGCAGAAGCGGGACTAGCGGGGTAGCAGATACGCAGTATTTT. Its translation: CASRSGTSGVADTQYF.

This clonotype was counted a few times. This chain joins TRBV20-1 and TRBJ2-7, with TRBD2 identical over 11 bases. V was pared by 2 bases and J by 2 bases, with 8 bases of the junction left unmatched. The germline V gene has CDR1 DFQATT and CDR2 SNEGSKA (reference sequence). The CDR3 is made up of 16 amino acids. CDR3: CSARLSILAGAYEQYF. Here the CDR3 DNA reads TGCAGTGCTAGATTATCCATACTAGCGGGGGCCTACGAGCAGTACTTC.

The chain carries TRBV27 and TRBJ2-5; D gene unclear. The CDR3 extends over 14 amino acids. V was pared by 2 bases and J by 1 base, with 8 bases between. Germline CDR1 and CDR2: MNHEY and SMNVEV (reference sequence). CDR3: CASSLTLSQETQYF. Written as DNA, the CDR3 is TGTGCCAGCAGTTTAACCCTCAGCCAAGAGACCCAGTACTTC.

V gene TRBV18 combines with J gene TRBJ2-2, with D perhaps TRBD1 or TRBD2 (5 bases each). CDR3 size: 15 residues. CDR1 and CDR2 from the germline V gene are KGHSH and LQKENI. Trimming took 3 bases from V and 4 from J, leaving 12 bases between them. The CDR3 coding sequence is TGTGCCAGCTCACCGGGGCCAGGAGGCACCGGGGAGCTGTTTTTT. This encodes CASSPGPGGTGELFF.

This clonotype was detected only a few times. V usage is TRBV28 and J usage is TRBJ2-7; 9 bases align to TRBD2. The V segment lost 6 bases and the J segment 2 bases; nucleotides outside the gene matches: 8. The CDR3 consists of 15 residues. Germline V gene sequence: CDR1 MDHEN, CDR2 SYDVKM. The DNA for the CDR3 is TGTGCCAGCAGCCCTGAGCGACTAGCGGCCTACGAGCAGTACTTC. Amino acid sequence: CASSPERLAAYEQYF.